This TCR beta chain was documented in a study of blood T cells in healthy people across ages. Combining a sample-barcoded 5' primer with a J-beta primer mix, a second PCR ran for about 6 to 11 cycles. MiXCR was run by TCRdb on the 5' RACE reads, yielding one entry per CDR3 protein. The profile shows 550,000 to 650,000 distinct CDR3 sequences, roughly a quarter of them singletons. This CDR3 region has 13 residues. Germline V gene data show CDR1 as LNHNV and CDR2 as YYDKDF (reference sequence). Between the trimmed V and J ends, which lost 6 bases and 5 bases, there was a span of 13 bases. The same data also went into a second study, on T cells of mothers and their children.

Sample: blood. The TCR was taken from a boy aged 2 to 10 in good health. The V gene is TRBV15, the J gene TRBJ1-1; D uncertain. The CDR3 DNA is TGTGCCACCAGGTTAACGAGGGAAACTGAAGCTTTCTTT. As protein: CATRLTRETEAFF.